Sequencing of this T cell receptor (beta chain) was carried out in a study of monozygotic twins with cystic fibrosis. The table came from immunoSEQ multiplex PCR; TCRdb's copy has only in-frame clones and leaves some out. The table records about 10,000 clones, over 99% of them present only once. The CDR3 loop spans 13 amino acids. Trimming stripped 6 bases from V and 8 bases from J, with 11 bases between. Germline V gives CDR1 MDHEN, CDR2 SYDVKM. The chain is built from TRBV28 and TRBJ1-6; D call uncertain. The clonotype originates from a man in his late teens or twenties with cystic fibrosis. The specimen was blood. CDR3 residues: CASSPGWDSPLHF. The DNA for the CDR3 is TGTGCCAGCAGCCCCGGTTGGGATTCACCCCTCCACTTT.